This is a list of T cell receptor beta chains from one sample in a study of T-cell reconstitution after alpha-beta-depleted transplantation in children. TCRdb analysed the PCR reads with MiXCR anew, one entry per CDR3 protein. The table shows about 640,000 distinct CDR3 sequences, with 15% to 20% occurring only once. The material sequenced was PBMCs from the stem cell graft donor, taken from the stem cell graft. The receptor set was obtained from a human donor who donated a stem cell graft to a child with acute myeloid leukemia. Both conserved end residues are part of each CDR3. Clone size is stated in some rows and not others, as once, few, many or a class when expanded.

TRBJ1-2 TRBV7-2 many CASSLSGGMFFYGYTF
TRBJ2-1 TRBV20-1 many CSARDGTGSSYNEQFF
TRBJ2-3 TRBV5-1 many CASSLGPGGTDTQYF
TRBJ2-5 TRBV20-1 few CSARSSGPSQETQYF
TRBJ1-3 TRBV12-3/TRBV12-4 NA CASSLGVLTGNTIYF
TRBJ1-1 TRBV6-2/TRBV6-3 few CASRFDRFLNTEAFF
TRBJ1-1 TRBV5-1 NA CASSLNPDGLTEAFF
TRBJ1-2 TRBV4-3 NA CASSQGEYYGYTF
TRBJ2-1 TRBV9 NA CASSVGSGKWGNEQFF
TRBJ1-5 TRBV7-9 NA CASSLGLEPQHF
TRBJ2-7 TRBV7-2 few CASTPLGGFEQYF
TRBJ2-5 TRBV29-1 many CSVAAGQETQYF
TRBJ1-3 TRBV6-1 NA CATLTGRASGNTIYF
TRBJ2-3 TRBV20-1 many CSASSDTQYF
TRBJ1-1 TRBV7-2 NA CASSLMETLNTEAFF
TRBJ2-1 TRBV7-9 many CASSFLPYNEQFF
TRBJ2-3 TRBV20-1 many CSAAIGGRLLTDTQYF
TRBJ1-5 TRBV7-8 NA CASSRQTPSNQPQHF